This T cell receptor (beta chain) was documented in a study of CD8 T cells in Susac syndrome. Whole-study results and caveats: The study conceded that relatively few individuals underwent its TCR sequencing and HLA analysis.

The CDR3 has 12 residues. Trimming at V came to 7 bases and at J to 1 base, leaving 1 base not matched to a gene. Per germline, CDR1 SQVTM and CDR2 ANQGSEA. On this clonotype: Its specificity is unknown.

The sequenced target, TCR beta, came from blood CD8+ and CD4+ T cells. Treatment-naive patients with stable or active relapsing-remitting disease were the multiple sclerosis controls. Random hexamers were used to reverse transcribe roughly 0.5 to 1 ug of RNA. Amplification of TCR beta CDR3 by immunoSEQ multiplex PCR spanned 54 Vbeta and 13 Jbeta. Each CDR3 protein gets one entry after TCRdb re-called the immunoSEQ multiplex PCR reads with MiXCR. This sample has 140,000 to 150,000 distinct CDR3 sequences; approximately 95% occur once, and the top ten carry around 0.11%. The gene calls are TRBV29-1 and TRBJ2-3; TRBD1 matches 8 bases. Input material: CD4+ T cells from PBMCs. The receptor was isolated from a human donor with multiple sclerosis. The CDR3 reads CSEGQGTDTQYF. The CDR3 bases are TGCAGCGAGGGACAGGGCACAGATACGCAGTATTTT.